Listed here are 21 T cell receptor beta chains from one sample, sequenced in a study of identical twins' blood T cells. TCRdb itself ran the 5' RACE reads through MiXCR, one entry per CDR3 protein. This sample carries 400,000 or so distinct CDR3 sequences, over 25% of them seen once, and the ten largest clones take roughly 5.5%. Sequenced input: PBMCs. The receptor set was obtained from a woman aged 18-49 years in good health.

This clonotype was observed a handful of times. This chain joins TRBV20-1 and TRBJ2-2; D gene unclear. V was trimmed by 1 base and J by 5 bases, leaving 5 bases between them. The CDR3 covers 12 residues. The V gene's germline CDR1 is DFQATT and CDR2 SNEGSKA (reference sequence). The CDR3 protein is CSARVLTGELFF. The CDR3 DNA reads as TGCAGTGCTAGAGTGCTAACCGGGGAGCTGTTTTTT.

As concerns this clonotype: At one of its ends the junction is not consistent with the germline gene, which may arise from a read error. The gene calls are TRBV11-2 and TRBJ2-5, with no clear D. Germline V gives CDR1 SGHAT, CDR2 FQNNGV. This CDR3 has 13 residues. CDR3 region: CASSLAGVEIQYF. CDR3 DNA sequence: TGTGCCAGCAGCTTAGCCGGAGTTGAGATCCAGTACTTC. Drawing the rest from reference TRBV11-2 and TRBJ2-5, the complete variable domain is EAGVAQSPRYKIIEKRQSVAFWCNPISGHATLYWYQQILGQGPKLLIQFQNNGVVDDSQLPKDRFSAERLKGVDSTLKIQPAKLEDSAVYLCASSLAGVEIQYFGPGTRLLVL.

In regard to this clonotype: A junction end diverges from the germline sequence, so it may reflect a read error. The genes are TRBV19 and TRBJ1-1; 8 bases agree with TRBD1. This CDR3 contains 15 residues. Germline V gene sequence: CDR1 LNHDA, CDR2 SQIVND (reference sequence). CDR3 DNA: TGTGTCAGTAGTGTGGTGACAGGGGTAAACACTGAAGCTTTCTTT. Encoded protein: CVSSVVTGVNTEAFF.

The chain is built from TRBV6-5 and TRBJ2-1, with D possibly TRBD2 on 5 matching bases. Germline assignment: CDR1 MNHEY and CDR2 SVGAGI. V was trimmed by 0 bases and J by 2 bases, leaving 14 bases between them. The CDR3 is 17 residues long. The DNA for the CDR3 is TGTGCCAGCAGTTACTCGAGGCCTAGCTGGGCCTACAATGAGCAGTTCTTC. It translates to CASSYSRPSWAYNEQFF.

The chain employs TRBV7-9 and TRBJ1-2; D possibly corresponds to TRBD1 (6 bases). CDR1 and CDR2 from the germline V gene are SEHNR and FQNEAQ (reference sequence). The CDR3 loop spans 15 amino acids. Trimming took off 5 bases at V and 2 bases at J, with 15 bases between the two ends. CDR3 in DNA: TGTGCCAGCAGCCCAGGGGCGGGCCCCAACTATGGCTACACCTTC. This gives the protein CASSPGAGPNYGYTF. The complete variable domain, with remaining parts taken from reference TRBV7-9 and TRBJ1-2, reads DTGVSQNPRHKITKRGQNVTFRCDPISEHNRLYWYRQTLGQGPEFLTYFQNEAQLEKSRLLSDRFSAERPKGSFSTLEIQRTEQGDSAMYLCASSPGAGPNYGYTFGSGTRLTVV.

The chain carries TRBV18 and TRBJ2-7; tentatively, D is TRBD1 (5 bases). V was cut by 1 base and J by 6 bases, with 13 bases left in between. Germline CDR1 is KGHSH and CDR2 is LQKENI. The CDR3 spans 14 residues. This CDR3 is CASSPRDQGSEQYF. CDR3 sequence (DNA): TGTGCCAGCTCACCACGAGATCAGGGTAGCGAGCAGTACTTC.

This clonotype has more than one count but fewer than ten. The rearrangement links TRBV6-4 to TRBJ2-3, with D hard to call. V dropped 6 bases and J dropped 5 bases, with 6 bases sitting between them. This CDR3 is 11 amino acids long. Germline lookup yields CDR1 MRHNA and CDR2 SNTAGT. The chain's CDR3 is CASRVGDTQYF. DNA for the CDR3: TGTGCCAGCAGAGTGGGAGATACGCAGTATTTT.

The rearrangement joins TRBV5-6 to TRBJ2-3, with 9 nucleotides matching TRBD1. J was trimmed by 8 bases and V by 7 bases; bases with no gene match: 8. Germline V gives CDR1 SGHDT, CDR2 YYEEEE. This CDR3 comprises 13 residues. The CDR3 DNA is TGTGCCAGCTCGGGACAGGGAGTTGGTACGCAGTATTTT. Amino acids: CASSGQGVGTQYF.

This clonotype appeared a few times. The chain carries TRBV6-5 and TRBJ2-7, with a weak D call TRBD1 (6 bases). The CDR3 has 12 residues. V was clipped by 4 bases and J by 7 bases, with 11 bases between them. Germline CDR1 is MNHEY and CDR2 is SVGAGI. In nucleotides, the CDR3 is TGTGCCAGCAGTTCCACAGGGAATGAGCAGTACTTC. Its translation is CASSSTGNEQYF.

The V call is TRBV20-1, the J call TRBJ1-1; D is undetermined. The CDR3 has 13 residues. Germline V gene sequence: CDR1 DFQATT, CDR2 SNEGSKA (reference sequence). Trimming pared 1 base from V and 4 bases from J, leaving 10 bases between. CDR3 DNA: TGCAGTGCTAGAGTTGGATCAGTCACTGAAGCTTTCTTT. It is translated as CSARVGSVTEAFF.

V and J are TRBV20-1 and TRBJ1-4; perhaps TRBD1 as D (5 bases). Germline CDR1 is DFQATT and CDR2 is SNEGSKA (reference sequence). This CDR3 has 13 amino acids. V was trimmed by 3 bases and J by 3 bases, leaving 8 bases between them. As DNA, the CDR3 is TGCAGTGCTAGCGACAGAGCTAATGAAAAACTGTTTTTT. Its translation is CSASDRANEKLFF.

As to this clonotype: The junction departs from the called germline gene at one end, perhaps through a read error. The genes are TRBV7-9 and TRBJ1-3, with D possibly matching TRBD1 (5 bases). The CDR3 is made up of 16 amino acids. Per the germline V gene, CDR1 is SEHNR and CDR2 is FQNEAQ (reference sequence). CDR3 sequence: CASSLGVQGNGNAIYF. The CDR3 coding sequence is TGTGCCAGCAGCTTAGGGGTGCAGGGAAACGGAAACGCCATATATTTT.

The chain joins TRBV14 to TRBJ1-2; 12 bases are shared with TRBD1. The junction had 6 bases not matched to a gene; V was cut back by 0 bases and J by 4 bases. The CDR3 spans 17 residues. CDR1 and CDR2 from the germline V gene are SGHDN and FVKESK. The CDR3 loop is CASSQDPRDRGPYGYTF. The DNA for the CDR3 is TGTGCCAGCAGCCAAGATCCCCGGGACAGGGGGCCCTATGGCTACACCTTC. The whole variable domain, filled in from reference TRBV14 and TRBJ1-2, reads EAGVTQFPSHSVIEKGQTVTLRCDPISGHDNLYWYRRVMGKEIKFLLHFVKESKQDESGMPNNRFLAERTGGTYSTLKVQPAELEDSGVYFCASSQDPRDRGPYGYTFGSGTRLTVV.

This clonotype was found a few times. A read error may be the cause here, since a much bigger clone is one base away. The V and J genes are TRBV7-8 and TRBJ1-3, with D uncertain. Per the germline V gene, CDR1 is SGHVS and CDR2 is FQNEAQ. This CDR3 comprises 14 residues. The CDR3 protein is CASRLERSGNTVYF. The DNA of the CDR3 is TGTGCCAGCAGACTAGAACGCTCTGGAAACACCGTATATTTT.

This clonotype was found a few times. J is TRBJ2-7 and V is TRBV20-1; D remains unclear. The germline gives CDR1 DFQATT, CDR2 SNEGSKA (reference sequence). The CDR3 spans 12 residues. The germline V and J ends were trimmed by 1 base and 4 bases, with 8 bases remaining between them. Here the CDR3 DNA reads TGCAGTGCTAGAGGGCTTAATTACGAGCAGTACTTC. It codes for CSARGLNYEQYF.

The chain carries TRBV11-3 and TRBJ1-2; perhaps TRBD1 as D (5 bases). The V gene lost 4 bases and the J gene lost 4 bases, with 13 bases spanning the gap. This CDR3 has 14 amino acids. CDR1 SGHNT and CDR2 YENEEA come from the germline V gene. The CDR3 protein is CASSSHGRGYGYTF. The CDR3 DNA is TGTGCCAGCAGCTCCCACGGAAGGGGCTATGGCTACACCTTC.

This clonotype is medium-sized (0.01 to 0.1%). The rearrangement uses TRBV29-1 and TRBJ2-1, with D perhaps TRBD1 (6 bases). V was clipped by 4 bases and J by 4 bases, with 14 bases between them. The germline V gene encodes CDR1 SQVTM and CDR2 ANQGSEA. This CDR3 contains 14 residues. The CDR3 DNA sequence: TGCAGCGTTGTTCTTAGGACAGAATACAATGAGCAGTTCTTC. Encoded protein: CSVVLRTEYNEQFF.

This chain links TRBV20-1 with TRBJ2-3; 10 positions match TRBD2. Germline V CDR1 and CDR2: DFQATT, SNEGSKA (reference sequence). V lost 3 bases to trimming and J lost 3 bases; unmatched junction nucleotides: 6. The length of the CDR3 is 15 residues. The chain's CDR3 is CSASASGGATDTQYF. The CDR3 DNA sequence: TGCAGTGCTAGTGCGAGCGGGGGGGCTACAGATACGCAGTATTTT.

The rearrangement links TRBV14 to TRBJ1-2, with D unclear. Germline CDR1 is SGHDN and CDR2 is FVKESK. Trimming left V 4 bases short and J 12 bases short, with 18 bases between. The CDR3 has 13 residues. The CDR3, as DNA: TGTGCCAGCAGCCCAATTCGAACTCGACCAGACACCTTC. Translated: CASSPIRTRPDTF.

Note on this clonotype: A single base separates this from a much larger clone, so it may be a read error. This chain links TRBV5-1 with TRBJ2-3; 11 bases line up with TRBD2. The CDR3 consists of 17 residues. Germline V gene sequence: CDR1 SGHRS, CDR2 YFSETQ. CDR3 loop: CASSAQLAGVSTDTKYF. In nucleotides, the CDR3 is TGCGCCAGCAGCGCCCAACTAGCGGGAGTTAGCACAGATACGAAGTATTTT. The variable domain in full, completed from reference TRBV5-1 and TRBJ2-3, reads KAGVTQTPRYLIKTRGQQVTLSCSPISGHRSVSWYQQTPGQGLQFLFEYFSETQRNKGNFPGRFSGRQFSNSRSEMNVSTLELGDSALYLCASSAQLAGVSTDTKYFGPGTRLTVL.

This clonotype was detected a few times. V and J are TRBV6-5 and TRBJ1-2; no firm D call. This CDR3 region has 13 residues. V lost 2 bases, J lost 8 bases, and 12 bases lay in between. CDR1 is MNHEY and CDR2 is SVGAGI in the germline V gene. CDR3 nucleotides: TGTGCCAGCAGTTACCCCCCAGGAAGCGGCTACACCTTC. It specifies CASSYPPGSGYTF.